Included here is one T cell receptor beta chain sequence, with context. Its antigen is not known. This sample was taken from a study of Graves' ophthalmopathy and Graves' hyperthyroidism. Across the whole study: Peripheral blood (taken before any treatment) was collected at initial diagnosis.

Exclusion applied to patients with other autoimmune diseases, uncontrolled infections, pregnancy or lactation. Amplification of the TCR beta CDR3 regions used RNA transcripts (as template). HTBI-primed first-round RT-PCR preceded second-round multiplex PCR. TCRdb re-called the multiplex PCR reads with MiXCR, one entry per CDR3 protein. This sample has some 200,000 distinct CDR3 sequences, with over 25% found just once. Per the germline V gene, CDR1 is SGHAT and CDR2 is FQNNGV. The CDR3 loop spans 15 amino acids. Germline trimming cut 6 bases from V and 6 bases from J; bases unmatched to any gene: 9. Whole-study findings and limits: Blood also contained most of the expanded thyroid clonotypes above 0.001 frequency.

V and J are TRBV11-2 and TRBJ1-5; TRBD1 agrees at 9 bases. This clonotype was sampled from a middle-aged man with Graves' ophthalmopathy. The sample comprised peripheral blood. This chain's CDR3 is CASSLDRGAGQPQHF. Written as DNA, the CDR3 is TGTGCCAGCAGTCTGGACAGGGGAGCCGGTCAGCCCCAGCATTTT.